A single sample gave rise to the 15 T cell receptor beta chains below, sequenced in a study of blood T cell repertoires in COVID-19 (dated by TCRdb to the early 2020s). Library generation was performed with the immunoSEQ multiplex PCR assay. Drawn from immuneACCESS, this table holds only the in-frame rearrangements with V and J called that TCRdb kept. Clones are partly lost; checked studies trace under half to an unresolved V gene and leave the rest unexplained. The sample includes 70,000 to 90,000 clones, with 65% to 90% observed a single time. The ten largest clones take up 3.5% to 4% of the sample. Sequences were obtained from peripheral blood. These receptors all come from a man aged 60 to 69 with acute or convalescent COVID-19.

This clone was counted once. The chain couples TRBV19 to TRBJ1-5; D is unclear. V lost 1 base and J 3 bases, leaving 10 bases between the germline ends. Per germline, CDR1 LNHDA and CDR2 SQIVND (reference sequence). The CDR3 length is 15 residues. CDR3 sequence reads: CASSIVADFNQPQHF. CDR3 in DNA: TGTGCCAGTAGTATAGTAGCGGATTTCAATCAGCCCCAGCATTTT.

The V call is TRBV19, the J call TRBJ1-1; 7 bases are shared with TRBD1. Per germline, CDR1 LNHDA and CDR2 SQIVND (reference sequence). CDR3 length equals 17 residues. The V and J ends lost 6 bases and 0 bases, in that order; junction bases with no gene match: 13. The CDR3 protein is CASSRSQGFSVNTEAFF. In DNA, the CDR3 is TGTGCCAGTAGCCGATCACAGGGGTTCAGTGTGAACACTGAAGCTTTCTTT.

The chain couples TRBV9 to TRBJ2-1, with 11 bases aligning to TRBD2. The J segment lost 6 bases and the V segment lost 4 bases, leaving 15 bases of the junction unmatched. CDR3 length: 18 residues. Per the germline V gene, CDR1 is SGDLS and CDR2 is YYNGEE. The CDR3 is CASSPAGLAGGRGNEQFF. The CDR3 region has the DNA TGTGCCAGCAGCCCCGCAGGGTTAGCGGGGGGGAGGGGCAATGAGCAGTTCTTC. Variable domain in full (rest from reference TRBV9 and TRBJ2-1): DSGVTQTPKHLITATGQRVTLRCSPRSGDLSVYWYQQSLDQGLQFLIQYYNGEERAKGNILERFSAQQFPDLHSELNLSSLELGDSALYFCASSPAGLAGGRGNEQFFGPGTRLTVL.

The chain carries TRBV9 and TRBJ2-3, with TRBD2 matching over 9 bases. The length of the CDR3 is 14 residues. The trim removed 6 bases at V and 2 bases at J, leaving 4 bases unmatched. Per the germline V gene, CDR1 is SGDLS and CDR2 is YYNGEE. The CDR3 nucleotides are TGTGCCAGCACCCTAGCGGGGACCACAGATACGCAGTATTTT. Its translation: CASTLAGTTDTQYF.

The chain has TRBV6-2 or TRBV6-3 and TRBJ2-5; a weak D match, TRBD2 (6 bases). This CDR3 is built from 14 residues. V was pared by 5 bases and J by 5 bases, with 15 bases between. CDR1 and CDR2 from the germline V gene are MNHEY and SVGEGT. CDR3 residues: CASSPLAKGETQYF. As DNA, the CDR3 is TGTGCCAGCAGTCCACTAGCAAAGGGGGAGACCCAGTACTTC.

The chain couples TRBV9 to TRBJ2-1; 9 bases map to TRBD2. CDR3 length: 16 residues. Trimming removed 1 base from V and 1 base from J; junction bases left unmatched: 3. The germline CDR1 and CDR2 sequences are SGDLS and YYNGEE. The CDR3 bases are TGTGCCAGCAGCGTACATAGCGGGGGTTCCTACAATGAGCAGTTCTTC. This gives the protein CASSVHSGGSYNEQFF.

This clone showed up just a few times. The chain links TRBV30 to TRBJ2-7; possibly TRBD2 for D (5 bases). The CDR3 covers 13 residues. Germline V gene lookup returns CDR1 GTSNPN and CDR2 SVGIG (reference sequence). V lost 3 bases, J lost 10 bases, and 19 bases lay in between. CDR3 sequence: CAWRRPPSMDQYF. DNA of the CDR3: TGTGCCTGGAGACGCCCCCCTAGCATGGACCAGTACTTC.

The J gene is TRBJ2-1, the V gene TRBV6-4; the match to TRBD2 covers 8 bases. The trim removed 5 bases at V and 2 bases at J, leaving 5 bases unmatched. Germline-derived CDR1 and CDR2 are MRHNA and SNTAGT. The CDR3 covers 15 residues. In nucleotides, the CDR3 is TGTGCCAGCAGTATGATAGCGGGAACCTACAATGAGCAGTTCTTC. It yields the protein CASSMIAGTYNEQFF.

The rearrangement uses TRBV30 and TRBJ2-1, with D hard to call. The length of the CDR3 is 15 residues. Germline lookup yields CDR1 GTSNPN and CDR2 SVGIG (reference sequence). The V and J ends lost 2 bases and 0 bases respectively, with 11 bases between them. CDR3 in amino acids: CAWSTGSYSYNEQFF. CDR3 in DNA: TGTGCCTGGAGTACCGGGTCCTACTCCTACAATGAGCAGTTCTTC. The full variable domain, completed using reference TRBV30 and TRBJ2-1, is SQTIHQWPATLVQPVGSPLSLECTVEGTSNPNLYWYRQAAGRGLQLLFYSVGIGQISSEVPQNLSASRPQDRQFILSSKKLLLSDSGFYLCAWSTGSYSYNEQFFGPGTRLTVL.

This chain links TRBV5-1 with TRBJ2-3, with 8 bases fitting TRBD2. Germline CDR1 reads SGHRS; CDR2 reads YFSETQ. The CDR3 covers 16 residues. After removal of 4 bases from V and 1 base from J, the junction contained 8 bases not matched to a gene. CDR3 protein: CASSLRAGARTDTQYF. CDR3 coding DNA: TGCGCCAGCAGCCTGAGAGCGGGGGCCCGCACAGATACGCAGTATTTT. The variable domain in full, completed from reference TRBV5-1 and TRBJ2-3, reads KAGVTQTPRYLIKTRGQQVTLSCSPISGHRSVSWYQQTPGQGLQFLFEYFSETQRNKGNFPGRFSGRQFSNSRSEMNVSTLELGDSALYLCASSLRAGARTDTQYFGPGTRLTVL.

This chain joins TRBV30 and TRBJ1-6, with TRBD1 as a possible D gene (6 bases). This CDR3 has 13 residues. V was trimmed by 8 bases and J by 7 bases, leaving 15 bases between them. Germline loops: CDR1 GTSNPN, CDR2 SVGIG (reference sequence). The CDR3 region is CALTRGYNSPLHF. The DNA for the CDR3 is TGTGCCCTTACCAGGGGATACAATTCACCCCTCCACTTT.

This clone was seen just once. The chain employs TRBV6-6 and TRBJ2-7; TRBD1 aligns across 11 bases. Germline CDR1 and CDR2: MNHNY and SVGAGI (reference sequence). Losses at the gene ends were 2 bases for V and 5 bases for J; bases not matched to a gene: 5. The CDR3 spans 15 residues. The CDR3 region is CASSYRDRGNDEQYF. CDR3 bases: TGTGCCAGCAGTTACCGGGACAGGGGGAACGACGAGCAGTACTTC.

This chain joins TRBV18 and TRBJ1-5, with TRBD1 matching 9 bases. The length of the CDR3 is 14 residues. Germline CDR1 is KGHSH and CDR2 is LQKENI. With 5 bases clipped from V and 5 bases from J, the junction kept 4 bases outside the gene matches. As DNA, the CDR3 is TGTGCCAGCTCAAGGGACAGGGCGGATCAGCCCCAGCATTTT. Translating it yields CASSRDRADQPQHF.

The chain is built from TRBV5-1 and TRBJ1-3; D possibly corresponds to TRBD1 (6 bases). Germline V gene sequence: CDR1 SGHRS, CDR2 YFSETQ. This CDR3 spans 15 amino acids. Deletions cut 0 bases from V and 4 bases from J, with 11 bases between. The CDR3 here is CASSLESQGGNTIYF. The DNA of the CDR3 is TGCGCCAGCAGCTTGGAATCACAGGGCGGAAACACCATATATTTT.

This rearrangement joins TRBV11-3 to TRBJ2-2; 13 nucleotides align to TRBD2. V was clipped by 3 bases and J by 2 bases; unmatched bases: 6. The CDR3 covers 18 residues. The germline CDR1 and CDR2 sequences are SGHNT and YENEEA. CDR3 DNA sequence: TGTGCCAGCAGCTTTGGACTAGCGGGAGCCCCAAACACCGGGGAGCTGTTTTTT. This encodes CASSFGLAGAPNTGELFF.